These T cell receptor beta chains were read from a single sample in a study of OX40 agonist ivuxolimab in advanced cancers. The assay was immunoSEQ multiplex PCR, and TCRdb's table has in-frame clones only and misses some. The sample carries around 95,000 clones, 89% recorded once. Sequenced here: CD4+ or CD8+ T cells sorted from blood, sampled in a trial of the OX40 agonist ivuxolimab. The receptors come from an adult with an advanced solid tumor such as melanoma, head and neck, liver or kidney cancer. CDR3s include the opening cysteine and the closing phenylalanine or tryptophan. D genes are given only for firm matches. Size values are once, few and many counts, or a class for expanded clones, and some rows have none.

v_call: TRBV28
clone_size: -
cdr3_length: 12
d_call: -
j_call: TRBJ1-4
cdr3_aa: CASSLPNEKLFF
cdr3_nt: TGTGCCAGCAGTCTACCTAATGAAAAACTGTTTTTT

v_call: TRBV9
clone_size: -
cdr3_length: 15
d_call: TRBD2
j_call: TRBJ2-3
cdr3_aa: CASSDRAGATDTQYF
cdr3_nt: TGTGCCAGCAGCGATCGAGCGGGGGCCACAGATACGCAGTATTTT

v_call: TRBV4-2
clone_size: -
cdr3_length: 18
d_call: -
j_call: TRBJ2-6
cdr3_aa: CASSLSDRLQSRANVLTF
cdr3_nt: TGTGCCAGCAGCCTATCTGACAGGTTACAAAGTCGGGCCAACGTCCTGACTTTC

v_call: TRBV5-1
clone_size: -
cdr3_length: 14
d_call: TRBD1
j_call: TRBJ1-1
cdr3_aa: CASSMDRVRAEAFF
cdr3_nt: TGCGCCAGCAGCATGGACAGGGTGAGGGCTGAAGCTTTCTTT

v_call: TRBV7-7
clone_size: -
cdr3_length: 14
d_call: -
j_call: TRBJ2-5
cdr3_aa: CASSFGGNQETQYF
cdr3_nt: TGTGCCAGCAGCTTCGGGGGAAACCAAGAGACCCAGTACTTC

v_call: TRBV10-1
clone_size: -
cdr3_length: 15
d_call: TRBD1
j_call: TRBJ2-3
cdr3_aa: CASTRGTGMLDTQYF
cdr3_nt: TGCGCCAGCACCCGAGGGACAGGCATGCTAGATACGCAGTATTTT

v_call: TRBV29-1
clone_size: -
cdr3_length: 11
d_call: -
j_call: TRBJ2-7
cdr3_aa: CSVVEVYEQYF
cdr3_nt: TGCAGCGTTGTCGAAGTATACGAGCAGTACTTC

v_call: TRBV7-9
clone_size: once
cdr3_length: 16
d_call: -
j_call: TRBJ2-7
cdr3_aa: CASSPSSLTLSYEQYF
cdr3_nt: TGTGCCAGCAGTCCTTCATCATTGACACTTTCCTACGAGCAGTACTTC

v_call: TRBV29-1
clone_size: -
cdr3_length: 14
d_call: TRBD2
j_call: TRBJ2-1
cdr3_aa: CSVAFSGRDNEQFF
cdr3_nt: TGCAGCGTTGCCTTTAGCGGGAGAGACAATGAGCAGTTCTTC

v_call: TRBV27
clone_size: -
cdr3_length: 15
d_call: TRBD2
j_call: TRBJ2-3
cdr3_aa: CASSLAGVGTDTQYF
cdr3_nt: TGTGCCAGCAGTTTAGCGGGAGTGGGCACAGATACGCAGTATTTT

v_call: TRBV6-5
clone_size: -
cdr3_length: 16
d_call: -
j_call: TRBJ2-6
cdr3_aa: CASSYQGSSGANVLTF
cdr3_nt: TGTGCCAGCAGTTACCAGGGAAGCTCTGGGGCCAACGTCCTGACTTTC

v_call: TRBV27
clone_size: -
cdr3_length: 13
d_call: TRBD1
j_call: TRBJ2-2
cdr3_aa: CASGQGAPGELFF
cdr3_nt: TGTGCCAGCGGACAGGGGGCGCCTGGGGAGCTGTTTTTT

v_call: TRBV7-9
clone_size: -
cdr3_length: 14
d_call: -
j_call: TRBJ2-5
cdr3_aa: CASSLAHGGETQYF
cdr3_nt: TGTGCCAGCAGCTTAGCGCATGGCGGAGAGACCCAGTACTTC

v_call: TRBV19
clone_size: -
cdr3_length: 16
d_call: -
j_call: TRBJ1-2
cdr3_aa: CASTSGTAPPNYGYTF
cdr3_nt: TGTGCCAGTACCTCCGGGACCGCTCCACCTAACTATGGCTACACCTTC

v_call: TRBV7-8
clone_size: -
cdr3_length: 13
d_call: -
j_call: TRBJ1-1
cdr3_aa: CASMKDADTEAFF
cdr3_nt: TGTGCCAGCATGAAAGATGCGGACACTGAAGCTTTCTTT

v_call: TRBV5-1
clone_size: -
cdr3_length: 12
d_call: -
j_call: TRBJ1-1
cdr3_aa: CASSLVGREAFF
cdr3_nt: TGCGCCAGCAGCTTGGTGGGCCGTGAAGCTTTCTTT

v_call: TRBV4-2
clone_size: -
cdr3_length: 18
d_call: TRBD2
j_call: TRBJ2-2
cdr3_aa: CASSQVGLAGVGGGELFF
cdr3_nt: TGTGCCAGCAGCCAAGTTGGGCTAGCGGGCGTGGGTGGCGGGGAGCTGTTTTTT

v_call: TRBV6-5
clone_size: -
cdr3_length: 13
d_call: -
j_call: TRBJ1-1
cdr3_aa: CASSYSMNTEAFF
cdr3_nt: TGTGCCAGCAGTTACTCCATGAACACTGAAGCTTTCTTT

v_call: TRBV4-1
clone_size: -
cdr3_length: 15
d_call: -
j_call: TRBJ2-4
cdr3_aa: CASSQDRLAKNIQYF
cdr3_nt: TGCGCCAGCAGCCAAGATCGTCTAGCCAAAAACATTCAGTACTTC

v_call: TRBV7-8
clone_size: -
cdr3_length: 15
d_call: -
j_call: TRBJ1-6
cdr3_aa: CASGVTEAYNSPLHF
cdr3_nt: TGTGCCAGTGGGGTGACCGAAGCTTATAATTCACCCCTCCACTTT

v_call: TRBV11-2
clone_size: -
cdr3_length: 15
d_call: TRBD1
j_call: TRBJ1-4
cdr3_aa: CASSLVGQGYEKLFF
cdr3_nt: TGTGCCAGCAGCTTAGTAGGACAGGGTTATGAAAAACTGTTTTTT

v_call: TRBV5-1
clone_size: -
cdr3_length: 15
d_call: TRBD2
j_call: TRBJ2-1
cdr3_aa: CASSSGTSGYNEQFF
cdr3_nt: TGCGCCAGCAGCTCCGGGACTAGCGGATACAATGAGCAGTTCTTC

v_call: TRBV19
clone_size: -
cdr3_length: 17
d_call: TRBD2
j_call: TRBJ2-5
cdr3_aa: CASSIVPLTSGIKTQYF
cdr3_nt: TGTGCCAGTAGTATAGTTCCTCTCACTAGCGGGATAAAGACCCAGTACTTC

v_call: TRBV19
clone_size: -
cdr3_length: 15
d_call: -
j_call: TRBJ1-1
cdr3_aa: CASALSTVLNTEAFF
cdr3_nt: TGTGCCAGTGCACTCTCGACAGTTCTGAACACTGAAGCTTTCTTT

v_call: TRBV28
clone_size: -
cdr3_length: 13
d_call: -
j_call: TRBJ1-5
cdr3_aa: CASSPPSNQPQHF
cdr3_nt: TGTGCCAGCAGTCCCCCGAGCAATCAGCCCCAGCATTTT

v_call: TRBV9
clone_size: -
cdr3_length: 16
d_call: -
j_call: TRBJ2-3
cdr3_aa: CASSVGNSGHSDTQYF
cdr3_nt: TGTGCCAGCAGCGTAGGTAATAGCGGCCATTCAGATACGCAGTATTTT

v_call: TRBV2
clone_size: -
cdr3_length: 16
d_call: -
j_call: TRBJ2-3
cdr3_aa: CASSVGAGLGTDTQYF
cdr3_nt: TGTGCCAGCAGTGTAGGCGCGGGGTTGGGCACAGATACGCAGTATTTT

v_call: TRBV2
clone_size: -
cdr3_length: 14
d_call: -
j_call: TRBJ1-5
cdr3_aa: CASSDINSNQPQHF
cdr3_nt: TGTGCCAGCAGTGATATCAATAGCAATCAGCCCCAGCATTTT

v_call: TRBV5-1
clone_size: -
cdr3_length: 13
d_call: -
j_call: TRBJ1-1
cdr3_aa: CASSFAGAPEAFF
cdr3_nt: TGCGCCAGCAGCTTTGCCGGGGCCCCCGAAGCTTTCTTT

v_call: TRBV15
clone_size: few
cdr3_length: 14
d_call: -
j_call: TRBJ2-1
cdr3_aa: CATSQDGGNNEQFF
cdr3_nt: TGTGCCACCAGCCAAGATGGTGGAAACAATGAGCAGTTCTTC

v_call: TRBV5-1
clone_size: -
cdr3_length: 12
d_call: -
j_call: TRBJ2-2
cdr3_aa: CASSHVTGELFF
cdr3_nt: TGCGCCAGCAGCCACGTTACCGGGGAGCTGTTTTTT

v_call: TRBV5-1
clone_size: -
cdr3_length: 18
d_call: TRBD2
j_call: TRBJ2-1
cdr3_aa: CASSKLAGGPGDYNEQFF
cdr3_nt: TGCGCCAGCAGTAAACTAGCGGGAGGGCCAGGCGACTACAATGAGCAGTTCTTC

v_call: TRBV6-1
clone_size: -
cdr3_length: 14
d_call: -
j_call: TRBJ1-2
cdr3_aa: CASSTRVENYGYTF
cdr3_nt: TGTGCCAGCAGTACCCGAGTCGAGAACTATGGCTACACCTTC

v_call: TRBV7-3
clone_size: -
cdr3_length: 16
d_call: TRBD2
j_call: TRBJ2-2
cdr3_aa: CASSLNPREAAGELFF
cdr3_nt: TGTGCCAGCAGCTTAAACCCACGGGAGGCCGCCGGGGAGCTGTTTTTT

v_call: TRBV5-1
clone_size: -
cdr3_length: 15
d_call: -
j_call: TRBJ1-2
cdr3_aa: CASSLEGGGPYGYTF
cdr3_nt: TGCGCCAGCAGCTTGGAAGGGGGGGGACCCTATGGCTACACCTTC

v_call: TRBV6-1
clone_size: -
cdr3_length: 13
d_call: -
j_call: TRBJ2-1
cdr3_aa: CASSQRLGWEQFF
cdr3_nt: TGTGCCAGCAGCCAACGTTTGGGATGGGAGCAGTTCTTC